This passage covers 23 T cell receptor beta chains from one sample sequenced in a study of regulatory T cells in long-lasting Graves disease. Time point meaning: newly diagnosed GD, antithyroid drugs for less than 3 months. From RNA extracted from PBMCs, the TCR library was made. Building the TCR beta libraries relied on iRepertoire HTBI primers, and CDR3 regions underwent Arm-PCR. TCRdb reprocessed the multiplex PCR reads with MiXCR, giving one entry per CDR3 protein. The sample lists roughly 520,000 distinct CDR3 sequences; about 12% were seen once. Separately, the same data were catalogued under a study of T cells in Graves' hyperthyroidism and ophthalmopathy.

The material sequenced was peripheral blood mononuclear cells (PBMCs), taken at new diagnosis, from a patient treated with antithyroid drugs. All receptors derive from a woman in her 30s with Graves disease.

This clonotype was recorded at least ten times. The chain has TRBV7-2 and TRBJ2-7; TRBD2 aligns across 11 bases. With 3 bases clipped from V and 3 bases from J, the junction kept 4 bases outside the gene matches. Germline assignment: CDR1 SGHTA and CDR2 FQGNSA. CDR3 length: 15 amino acids. As DNA, the CDR3 is TGTGCCAGCAGCTTGAGAACTAGCGGGAGCTACGAGCAGTACTTC. This gives the protein CASSLRTSGSYEQYF.

The rearrangement uses TRBV12-3 or TRBV12-4 and TRBJ1-1; TRBD1 matches at 10 bases. The CDR3 runs 17 residues. J was trimmed by 1 base and V by 4 bases; bases with no gene match: 9. CDR3 amino acids: CASSSTDRGLRNTEAFF. The CDR3 DNA is TGTGCCAGCAGTTCCACTGACAGGGGGCTTAGGAACACTGAAGCTTTCTTT.

The CDR3 DNA reads TGTGCCAGCAGTTCGGGACGGAGTTCGAATTTCTACGAGCAGTACTTC. Amino acid sequence: CASSSGRSSNFYEQYF. The chain recombines TRBV6-9 with TRBJ2-7, with D perhaps given as TRBD1 or TRBD2 (5 bases each). Looked up from germline, CDR1 is MNHGY and CDR2 is SVAAGI. With 4 bases removed from V and 3 bases from J, the gap between germline ends came to 19 bases. The CDR3 runs to 16 residues.

The chain has TRBV24-1 and TRBJ2-1; the D gene is possibly TRBD1 (6 bases). The CDR3 consists of 14 residues. The germline gives CDR1 KGHDR, CDR2 SFDVKD. V was trimmed by 6 bases and J by 1 base, leaving 9 bases between them. This CDR3 reads CATSSGESYNEQFF. In DNA, the CDR3 is TGTGCCACCAGTTCAGGGGAATCCTACAATGAGCAGTTCTTC.

This clonotype was counted ten times or more. The genes are TRBV6-5 and TRBJ1-1; the D is unclear. The CDR3 totals 18 residues. V was pared by 0 bases and J by 1 base, with 18 bases between. Germline CDR1 MNHEY, CDR2 SVGAGI. This CDR3 reads CASSYSILIGPGNTEAFF. The CDR3 DNA sequence: TGTGCCAGCAGTTACTCGATATTAATAGGACCTGGGAACACTGAAGCTTTCTTT.

This clonotype has more than one count but fewer than ten. The junction departs from the called germline gene at one end, perhaps through a read error. J is TRBJ1-5 and V is TRBV5-6; no firm D call. Germline-derived CDR1 and CDR2 are SGHDT and YYEEEE. This CDR3 has 12 residues. CDR3 in amino acids: CTSSLEGGPQHF. CDR3 nucleotide sequence: TGTACCAGCAGCTTGGAAGGAGGGCCCCAGCATTTT.

This clonotype appeared a few times. V gene TRBV20-1 combines with J gene TRBJ2-5, with 9 bases identical to TRBD2. V shed 0 bases and J 4 bases; nucleotides not matched to a gene: 21. Germline CDR1 DFQATT, CDR2 SNEGSKA (reference sequence). The CDR3 is 20 residues long. The CDR3 nucleotides are TGCAGTGCTAGAGACCCCATGAGGGGCCGCGGGAGGGCCTCAGGAGAGACCCAGTACTTC. It specifies CSARDPMRGRGRASGETQYF.

This rearrangement joins TRBV3-1 to TRBJ2-5, with D unresolved. This CDR3 spans 11 amino acids. Germline CDR1 is LGHDT and CDR2 is YNNKEL (reference sequence). V was cut by 0 bases and J by 9 bases, with 5 bases left in between. The CDR3 bases are TGTGCCAGCAGCCAAGAGGCGGCCCAGTACTTC. This gives the protein CASSQEAAQYF.

With regard to this clonotype: This is likely a read error, given that the CDR3 carries no conserved phenylalanine or tryptophan at its end. The chain links TRBV18 to TRBJ2-2; no reliable D call. The germline V and J ends were trimmed by 3 bases and 5 bases, with 7 bases remaining between them. The CDR3 consists of 13 residues. CDR1 KGHSH and CDR2 LQKENI come from the germline V gene. CDR3 coding DNA: TGTGCCAGCTCACCGACTGGGACCGGGGAGCTGTTTTTG. It encodes CASSPTGTGELFL.

This chain connects TRBV12-3 or TRBV12-4 to TRBJ2-4; the match to TRBD1 covers 8 bases. The V segment lost 6 bases and the J segment 3 bases; nucleotides outside the gene matches: 4. The CDR3 sequence is 14 residues long. Here the CDR3 reads CASSFTGGKNIQYF. CDR3 in DNA: TGTGCCAGCAGCTTTACAGGGGGCAAAAACATTCAGTACTTC.

Only a few counts were recorded for this clonotype. The chain combines TRBV19 with TRBJ2-6; no firm D call. The CDR3 consists of 15 residues. Trimming stripped 6 bases from V and 1 base from J, with 10 bases between. Germline CDR1 and CDR2: LNHDA and SQIVND (reference sequence). The CDR3 nucleotides are TGTGCCAGTAGCCAAGGATTATCTGGGGCCAACGTCCTGACTTTC. Its protein product is CASSQGLSGANVLTF.

This clonotype was counted ten times or more. This chain links TRBV2 with TRBJ2-2; TRBD2 matches at 9 bases. CDR1 is SNHLY, CDR2 FYNNEI, per germline. Trimming at V came to 8 bases and at J to 5 bases, leaving 9 bases not matched to a gene. The CDR3 contains 15 residues. CDR3 sequence reads: CASRFLAGRTGELFF. The DNA for the CDR3 is TGTGCCAGCCGATTCCTAGCGGGAAGGACCGGGGAGCTGTTTTTT.

This clonotype showed up many times. The chain uses TRBV2 and TRBJ2-3; TRBD2 agrees at 14 bases. Germline values: CDR1 SNHLY, CDR2 FYNNEI. This CDR3 contains 17 residues. The J segment lost 3 bases and the V segment lost 4 bases, leaving 6 bases of the junction unmatched. DNA for the CDR3: TGTGCCAGCAGTGTTGGACTAGCGGGAGGAGCGACAGATACGCAGTATTTT. Translated: CASSVGLAGGATDTQYF.

The chain is built from TRBV27 and TRBJ2-7, with 7 bases that match TRBD2. V lost 2 bases to trimming and J lost 2 bases; unmatched junction nucleotides: 6. The CDR3 is made up of 15 amino acids. Germline CDR1 reads MNHEY; CDR2 reads SMNVEV (reference sequence). The CDR3 reads CASSLKVSGTYEQYF. In DNA form, the CDR3 reads TGTGCCAGCAGTTTAAAGGTCAGCGGGACCTACGAGCAGTACTTC.

This clonotype occurred many times. The chain is built from TRBV11-3 and TRBJ1-6; unclear D gene. The CDR3 is 15 residues long. From germline, CDR1 is SGHNT and CDR2 YENEEA. With 0 bases removed from V and 6 bases from J, the gap between germline ends came to 9 bases. Written as DNA, the CDR3 is TGTGCCAGCAGCTTAGACCAGAAGAGTAATTCACCCCTCCACTTT. This encodes CASSLDQKSNSPLHF.

This clonotype was observed at least ten times. The V call is TRBV5-8, the J call TRBJ1-1, with D tentatively TRBD1 (6 bases). This CDR3 has 15 amino acids. CDR1 and CDR2 from the germline V gene are SGHTS and YDEGEE. Trimming removed 4 bases from V and 11 bases from J, with 24 bases in between. For the CDR3, the DNA is TGTGCCAGCAGCCCCTACAGTGGGGGGCGTTTTGGCGCTTTCTTT. Protein: CASSPYSGGRFGAFF.

At least ten counts were recorded for this clonotype. V gene TRBV28 combines with J gene TRBJ2-5; 8 bases match TRBD1. The V segment lost 2 bases and the J segment 5 bases; nucleotides outside the gene matches: 7. The CDR3 extends over 15 amino acids. Germline V CDR1 and CDR2: MDHEN, SYDVKM. The CDR3 DNA reads as TGTGCCAGCAGTTTAGGGGGACAGGATCGGGAGACCCAGTACTTC. Amino acid sequence: CASSLGGQDRETQYF.

This clonotype was counted at least ten times. V and J are TRBV3-1 and TRBJ1-5, with 12 bases that match TRBD1. Trimming cost V 4 bases and J 6 bases; bases outside gene matches: 4. The CDR3 totals 15 residues. Germline V lookup: CDR1 LGHDT, CDR2 YNNKEL (reference sequence). CDR3 sequence: CASSLGTGGTQPQHF. DNA of the CDR3: TGTGCCAGCAGCCTAGGGACAGGGGGCACTCAGCCCCAGCATTTT.

Ten or more counts support this clonotype. The CDR3 sequence: CASSLGLSGSYEQYF. CDR3 sequence (DNA): TGTGCCAGCAGCTTGGGCCTGAGCGGGAGCTACGAGCAGTACTTC. V usage is TRBV11-3 and J usage is TRBJ2-7, with 8 bases lining up with TRBD2. V shed 3 bases and J 3 bases; nucleotides not matched to a gene: 7. Per the germline V gene, CDR1 is SGHNT and CDR2 is YENEEA. The CDR3 consists of 15 residues. Drawing the rest from reference TRBV11-3 and TRBJ2-7, the complete variable domain is EAGVVQSPRYKIIEKKQPVAFWCNPISGHNTLYWYLQNLGQGPELLIRYENEEAVDDSQLPKDRFSAERLKGVDSTLKIQPAELGDSAVYLCASSLGLSGSYEQYFGPGTRLTVT.

The chain combines TRBV4-3 with TRBJ1-2; 8 bases line up with TRBD1. Germline V gene lookup returns CDR1 LGHNA and CDR2 YSLEER. The V segment lost 3 bases and the J segment 0 bases; nucleotides outside the gene matches: 6. This CDR3 has 16 residues. The CDR3 protein is CASSQRTGHSNYGYTF. For the CDR3, the DNA is TGCGCCAGCAGCCAGCGGACAGGGCATTCTAACTATGGCTACACCTTC.

This clonotype was seen more than once but under ten times. This chain uses TRBV4-1 with TRBJ2-2; 11 bases map to TRBD2. The V segment lost 2 bases and the J segment 6 bases; nucleotides outside the gene matches: 8. The CDR3 runs 17 residues. The germline gives CDR1 MGHRA, CDR2 YSYEKL. As DNA, the CDR3 is TGCGCCAGCAGCCAACTTAGCGGGAGGGCCGGGGCCGGGGAGCTGTTTTTT. Its protein is CASSQLSGRAGAGELFF.

Many counts were recorded for this clonotype. This chain uses TRBV29-1 with TRBJ2-7, with TRBD1 matching over 8 bases. V lost 7 bases and J lost 5; bases outside the gene matches: 16. The CDR3 has 15 amino acids. The germline V gene has CDR1 SQVTM and CDR2 ANQGSEA. CDR3 loop: CSAILTRQGNHEQYF. CDR3 bases: TGCAGCGCTATACTTACCAGACAGGGGAATCACGAGCAGTACTTC.

This clonotype was picked up many times. The V call is TRBV24-1, the J call TRBJ2-1, with 8 bases that match TRBD1. The germline gives CDR1 KGHDR, CDR2 SFDVKD. The CDR3 extends over 15 amino acids. V shed 4 bases and J 2 bases; nucleotides not matched to a gene: 3. CDR3 DNA: TGTGCCACCAGTGACCCGGACAGGGCCTACAATGAGCAGTTCTTC. It translates to CATSDPDRAYNEQFF.